This entry lists 17 T cell receptor beta chains sequenced from one sample in a study of shared T cell receptors in the human thymus. Profiled with immunoSEQ multiplex PCR; TCRdb holds only in-frame clones, not every one. The table shows around 340,000 clones, with approximately 95% occurring only once. Sequenced sample: thymocytes. Every receptor here comes from a human donor.

The rearrangement joins TRBV7-9 to TRBJ2-1; possibly TRBD1 for D (5 bases). The germline V and J ends were trimmed by 1 base and 4 bases, with 11 bases remaining between them. The CDR3 sequence is 15 residues long. Germline loops: CDR1 SEHNR, CDR2 FQNEAQ (reference sequence). Written as DNA, the CDR3 is TGTGCCAGCAGCTTAGGAGCAGGGATTTACAATGAGCAGTTCTTC. Its translation is CASSLGAGIYNEQFF.

This chain connects TRBV20-1 to TRBJ2-5, with a possible D match to TRBD1 (5 bases). CDR3 length: 11 amino acids. Per the germline V gene, CDR1 is DFQATT and CDR2 is SNEGSKA (reference sequence). Trimming stripped 3 bases from V and 12 bases from J, with 14 bases between. The CDR3 DNA reads TGCAGTGCTAGGGGCGCAGGGATGAAGTACTTC. Translated: CSARGAGMKYF.

CDR3 nucleotide sequence: TGTGCCAGCAGTTTAGAGCGGTGGGGGGGCGAGCAGTACTTC. It yields the protein CASSLERWGGEQYF. The chain combines TRBV28 with TRBJ2-7; 7 bases agree with TRBD2. The CDR3 has 14 residues. Trimming took 2 bases from V and 6 from J; bases not matched to a gene: 7. Per germline, CDR1 MDHEN and CDR2 SYDVKM.

This chain connects TRBV5-5 to TRBJ1-2; a possible D gene is TRBD1 (5 bases). V dropped 1 base and J dropped 0 bases, with 13 bases sitting between them. Germline V lookup: CDR1 SGHKS, CDR2 YYEKEE (reference sequence). The CDR3 is 16 residues long. In nucleotides, the CDR3 is TGTGCCAGCAGCTTGATCCCCGGGACGACTAACTATGGCTACACCTTC. Its translation: CASSLIPGTTNYGYTF.

The chain is built from TRBV7-9 and TRBJ2-3, with 14 bases identical to TRBD2. This CDR3 is 19 amino acids long. CDR1 SEHNR and CDR2 FQNEAQ come from the germline V gene (reference sequence). V gave up 8 bases and J gave up 4 bases; unmatched junction bases: 17. The CDR3 reads CASRSQTSGRVVGADTQYF. In DNA form, the CDR3 reads TGTGCCAGCCGATCACAGACTAGCGGGAGGGTGGTTGGGGCAGATACGCAGTATTTT.

The rearrangement joins TRBV28 to TRBJ2-5; weak D call: TRBD2 (6 bases). Germline assignment: CDR1 MDHEN and CDR2 SYDVKM. The CDR3 loop spans 16 amino acids. Trimming removed 6 bases from V and 5 bases from J, with 22 bases in between. CDR3 in amino acids: CASSPTLLAALETQYF. Here the CDR3 DNA reads TGTGCCAGCAGCCCTACACTACTAGCAGCCTTGGAGACCCAGTACTTC.

The J gene is TRBJ2-1, the V gene TRBV19; TRBD2 matches at 8 bases. This CDR3 comprises 17 residues. Germline V gene sequence: CDR1 LNHDA, CDR2 SQIVND (reference sequence). V dropped 5 bases and J dropped 2; count of bases not matched to a gene: 11. This chain's CDR3 is CASSSGRKAGAYNEQFF. As DNA, the CDR3 is TGTGCCAGTAGTTCCGGACGGAAAGCGGGAGCCTACAATGAGCAGTTCTTC.

The chain has TRBV5-1 and TRBJ2-2; 12 bases agree with TRBD1. Trimming at V came to 0 bases and at J to 7 bases, leaving 10 bases not matched to a gene. The CDR3 runs to 18 residues. Germline V gene lookup returns CDR1 SGHRS and CDR2 YFSETQ. The CDR3 sequence: CASSLEMGQGAHGGELFF. The CDR3 region has the DNA TGCGCCAGCAGCTTGGAAATGGGACAGGGGGCGCATGGCGGGGAGCTGTTTTTT.

V usage is TRBV11-2 and J usage is TRBJ1-4; D gene unclear. The CDR3 loop spans 11 amino acids. Germline V gene lookup returns CDR1 SGHAT and CDR2 FQNNGV. The ends were cut back, 1 base at V and 7 bases at J, with 1 base in the middle. The CDR3 spells CASSLAEKLFF. Here the CDR3 DNA reads TGTGCCAGCAGCTTAGCTGAAAAACTGTTTTTT.

The genes are TRBV9 and TRBJ1-2; TRBD1 matches 9 bases. V lost 4 bases and J lost 8; bases outside the gene matches: 12. This CDR3 spans 15 amino acids. The V gene's germline CDR1 is SGDLS and CDR2 YYNGEE. The CDR3 spells CASSNRDRALGGYTF. For the CDR3, the DNA is TGTGCCAGCAGCAATAGGGACAGGGCCCTGGGGGGCTACACCTTC.

The chain has TRBV14 and TRBJ1-2; D remains ambiguous. The CDR3 loop spans 15 amino acids. In germline, CDR1 is SGHDN, CDR2 FVKESK. Trimming removed 0 bases from V and 5 bases from J, with 13 bases in between. The CDR3 region is CASSQERGIYYGYTF. CDR3 coding DNA: TGTGCCAGCAGCCAAGAGCGAGGGATATATTATGGCTACACCTTC.

In nucleotides, the CDR3 is TGCAGTGCCACCGATGGCTTCGAGCAGTACTTC. Amino acids: CSATDGFEQYF. The chain carries TRBV20-1 and TRBJ2-7; no clear D gene. The CDR3 covers 11 residues. Trimming cost V 6 bases and J 6 bases, with 12 bases left between them. Per the germline V gene, CDR1 is DFQATT and CDR2 is SNEGSKA (reference sequence).

V usage is TRBV28 and J usage is TRBJ2-3; 13 bases match TRBD2. CDR1 and CDR2 (germline): MDHEN, SYDVKM. Trimming removed 4 bases from V and 3 bases from J; junction bases left unmatched: 7. The CDR3 extends over 17 amino acids. DNA for the CDR3: TGTGCCAGCAGTTCCGGGACTAGCGGGGACGTGACAGATACGCAGTATTTT. Protein product: CASSSGTSGDVTDTQYF.

The chain carries TRBV7-8 and TRBJ2-7, with D possibly being TRBD2 (5 bases). The V gene's germline CDR1 is SGHVS and CDR2 FQNEAQ. This CDR3 is 15 amino acids long. V was pared by 4 bases and J by 0 bases, with 13 bases between. CDR3: CASSSFVALSYEQYF. The CDR3 coding sequence is TGTGCCAGCAGCTCCTTTGTAGCGCTCTCCTACGAGCAGTACTTC.

This rearrangement joins TRBV11-3 to TRBJ2-1, with TRBD2 matching over 9 bases. The CDR3 sequence is 15 residues long. V shed 1 base and J 7 bases; nucleotides not matched to a gene: 5. Germline CDR1 is SGHNT and CDR2 is YENEEA. Here the CDR3 DNA reads TGTGCCAGCAGCTTAGGGCTAGCGGGGATAAATGAGCAGTTCTTC. This gives the protein CASSLGLAGINEQFF. The entire variable domain, with the rest obtained from reference TRBV11-3 and TRBJ2-1, is as follows: EAGVVQSPRYKIIEKKQPVAFWCNPISGHNTLYWYLQNLGQGPELLIRYENEEAVDDSQLPKDRFSAERLKGVDSTLKIQPAELGDSAVYLCASSLGLAGINEQFFGPGTRLTVL.

The chain recombines TRBV28 with TRBJ2-2; D not resolved. V lost 7 bases, J lost 4 bases, and 4 bases lay in between. The CDR3 covers 11 residues. Germline lookup yields CDR1 MDHEN and CDR2 SYDVKM. In DNA form, the CDR3 reads TGTGCCAGCATAGTCACCGGGGAGCTGTTTTTT. Translated: CASIVTGELFF.

The chain is built from TRBV5-1 and TRBJ2-3, with TRBD2 matching 7 bases. The CDR3 is 15 residues long. Germline trimming cut 1 base from V and 4 bases from J; bases unmatched to any gene: 6. Germline CDR1 reads SGHRS; CDR2 reads YFSETQ. The CDR3 is CASSLTRELADTQYF. In DNA form, the CDR3 reads TGCGCCAGCAGCTTGACGCGGGAGCTCGCAGATACGCAGTATTTT.